A single sample is the source of the 4 T cell receptor beta chains below, sequenced in a study of blood T cell repertoires in COVID-19. Profiled with immunoSEQ multiplex PCR; TCRdb holds only in-frame clones, not every one. The sample holds around 77,000 clones, 82% seen once. The specimen was peripheral blood. All receptors come from a human donor in a cohort sampled during active COVID-19.

The chain carries TRBV7-2 and TRBJ2-6; TRBD2 might be the D (6 bases). The CDR3 totals 12 residues. CDR1 SGHTA and CDR2 FQGNSA come from the germline V gene. V was pared by 1 base and J by 16 bases, with 11 bases between. DNA for the CDR3: TGTGCCAGCAGCTTAGTCACGGAGGGGCTGACTTTC. It codes for CASSLVTEGLTF.

The genes are TRBV12-5 and TRBJ2-1, with a possible D match to TRBD1 (7 bases). V was trimmed by 6 bases and J by 7 bases, leaving 22 bases between them. Germline lookup yields CDR1 LGHNT and CDR2 FRNRAP. The CDR3 is made up of 16 amino acids. The CDR3 loop reads CASGPSGGRMSNEQFF. CDR3 nucleotides: TGTGCTAGTGGCCCCTCAGGGGGGCGTATGTCGAATGAGCAGTTCTTC.

This clone was seen only a few times. The rearrangement links TRBV4-1 to TRBJ2-2; possible D gene TRBD2, 6 bases. The CDR3 is 15 residues long. The V and J ends lost 4 bases and 3 bases respectively, with 12 bases between them. Germline CDR1 is MGHRA and CDR2 is YSYEKL. The CDR3 protein is CASSPEGPHTGELFF. The CDR3 region has the DNA TGCGCCAGCAGCCCGGAGGGACCTCACACCGGGGAGCTGTTTTTT.

The chain couples TRBV21-1 to TRBJ2-7; the DNA was not used to check the table's D call, TRBD2. TRBV21-1 is shown as a pseudogene. This CDR3 comprises 13 residues. CDR3 protein: CASSSRDSYEQYF. The CDR3 coding sequence is TGTGCCAGCAGCTCCCGGGACTCCTACGAGCAGTACTTC.